One T cell receptor (beta chain) is described in this entry. The antigen is unknown. This sample was included in a study of shared clonotypes between healthy human individuals. Study-wide background: Samples came from two female and a few male donors aged 18 to 49.

Some clones are missing from TCRdb's copy, which holds only in-frame ones; the method was immunoSEQ multiplex PCR. The sample holds millions of clones, around 96% seen once. The V gene's germline CDR1 is SGDLS and CDR2 YYNGEE. V lost 1 base and J 6 bases, leaving 14 bases between the germline ends. This CDR3 comprises 15 residues. CD45RO-negative CD8 cells positively selected for CCR7 made up the naive population, which excluded terminally differentiated effector memory CD45RA+ cells. The study, taken as a whole, reports: Compared with memory subsets, naive subsets generally had larger estimated richness. Against clonotypes common to all four donors, non-shared ones had lower generation probabilities. Among a few donors, 4.5% to 5.5% of naive CD4 clonotypes were found in common.

Sample: naive CD8+ T cells sorted from blood. The receptor was isolated from a man aged 18 to 29 in good health. This chain joins TRBV9 and TRBJ2-1; perhaps TRBD2 as D (5 bases). The CDR3 coding sequence is TGTGCCAGCAGCGTATACGGGATATCTGGCAATGAGCAGTTCTTC. Protein product: CASSVYGISGNEQFF.